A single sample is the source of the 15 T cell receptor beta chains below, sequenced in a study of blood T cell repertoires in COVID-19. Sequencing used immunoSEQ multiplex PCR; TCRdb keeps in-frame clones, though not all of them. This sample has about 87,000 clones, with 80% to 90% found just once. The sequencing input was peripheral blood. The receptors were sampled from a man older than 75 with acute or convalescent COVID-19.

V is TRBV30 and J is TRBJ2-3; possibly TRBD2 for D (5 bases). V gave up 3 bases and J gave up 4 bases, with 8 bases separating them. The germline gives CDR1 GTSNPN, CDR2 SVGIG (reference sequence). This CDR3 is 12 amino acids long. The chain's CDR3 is CAWSFSADTQYF. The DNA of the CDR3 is TGTGCCTGGAGCTTTAGCGCAGATACGCAGTATTTT.

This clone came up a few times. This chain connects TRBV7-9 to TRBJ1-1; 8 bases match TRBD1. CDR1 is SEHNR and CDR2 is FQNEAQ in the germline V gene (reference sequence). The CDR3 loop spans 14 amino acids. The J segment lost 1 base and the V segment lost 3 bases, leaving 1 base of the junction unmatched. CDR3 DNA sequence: TGTGCCAGCAGCTTGGGACAGGCGAACACTGAAGCTTTCTTT. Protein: CASSLGQANTEAFF.

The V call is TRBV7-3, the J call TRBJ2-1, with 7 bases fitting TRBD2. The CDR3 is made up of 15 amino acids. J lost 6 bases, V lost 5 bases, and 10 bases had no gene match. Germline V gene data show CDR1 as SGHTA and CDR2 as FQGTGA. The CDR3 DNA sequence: TGTGCCAGCAGCCTCAGTAGCGGGCTGGGCAATGAGCAGTTCTTC. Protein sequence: CASSLSSGLGNEQFF.

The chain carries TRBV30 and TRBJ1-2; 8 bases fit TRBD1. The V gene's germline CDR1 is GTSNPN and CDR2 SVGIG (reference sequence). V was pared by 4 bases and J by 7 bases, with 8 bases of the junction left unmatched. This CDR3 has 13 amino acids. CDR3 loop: CAWNIGTGRGYTF. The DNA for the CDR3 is TGTGCCTGGAACATAGGGACAGGCCGTGGCTACACCTTC.

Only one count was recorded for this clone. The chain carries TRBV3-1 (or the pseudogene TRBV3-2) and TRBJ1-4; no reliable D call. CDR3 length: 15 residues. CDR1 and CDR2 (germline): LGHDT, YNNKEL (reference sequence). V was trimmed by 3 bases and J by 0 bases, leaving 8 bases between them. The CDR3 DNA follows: TGTGCCAGCAGCCAGGAGCGCTCAACTAATGAAAAACTGTTTTTT. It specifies CASSQERSTNEKLFF.

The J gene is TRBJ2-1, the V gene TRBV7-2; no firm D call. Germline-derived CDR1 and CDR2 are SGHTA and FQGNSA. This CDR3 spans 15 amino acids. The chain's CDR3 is CASSGVAFSYNEQFF. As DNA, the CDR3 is TGTGCTAGCTCAGGTGTTGCGTTCTCCTACAATGAGCAGTTCTTC. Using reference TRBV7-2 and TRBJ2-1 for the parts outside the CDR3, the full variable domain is GAGVSQSPSNKVTEKGKDVELRCDPISGHTALYWYRQSLGQGLEFLIYFQGNSAPDKSGLPSDRFSAERTGGSVSTLTIQRTQQEDSAVYLCASSGVAFSYNEQFFGPGTRLTVL.

The chain's CDR3 is CASSYAGGRTNSPLHF. As DNA, the CDR3 is TGTGCCAGCAGTTACGCGGGGGGGCGGACGAATTCACCCCTCCACTTT. This sequence joins TRBV6-6 and TRBJ1-6, with TRBD1 as a possible D gene (6 bases). The CDR3 runs to 16 residues. The germline V and J ends were trimmed by 2 bases and 7 bases, with 15 bases remaining between them. The germline gives CDR1 MNHNY, CDR2 SVGAGI (reference sequence).

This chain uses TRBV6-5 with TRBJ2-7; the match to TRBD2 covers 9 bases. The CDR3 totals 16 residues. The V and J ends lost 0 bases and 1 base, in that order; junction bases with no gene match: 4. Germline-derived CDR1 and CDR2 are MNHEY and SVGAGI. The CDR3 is CASSYSKSGGSYEQYF. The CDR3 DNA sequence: TGTGCCAGCAGTTACTCAAAAAGCGGGGGGTCCTACGAGCAGTACTTC.

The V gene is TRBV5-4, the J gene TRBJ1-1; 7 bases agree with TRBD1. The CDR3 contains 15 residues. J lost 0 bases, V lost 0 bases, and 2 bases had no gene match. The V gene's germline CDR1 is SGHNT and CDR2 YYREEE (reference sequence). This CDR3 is CASSLDRGLNTEAFF. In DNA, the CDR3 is TGTGCCAGCAGCTTGGACAGGGGTTTGAACACTGAAGCTTTCTTT.

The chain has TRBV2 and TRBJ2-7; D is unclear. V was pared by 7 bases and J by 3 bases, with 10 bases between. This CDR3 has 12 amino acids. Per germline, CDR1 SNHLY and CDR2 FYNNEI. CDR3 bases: TGTGCCAGCAAGACCAACAGCTACGAGCAGTACTTC. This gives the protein CASKTNSYEQYF. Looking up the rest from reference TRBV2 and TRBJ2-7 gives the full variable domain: EPEVTQTPSHQVTQMGQEVILRCVPISNHLYFYWYRQILGQKVEFLVSFYNNEISEKSEIFDDQFSVERPDGSNFTLKIRSTKLEDSAMYFCASKTNSYEQYFGPGTRLTVT.

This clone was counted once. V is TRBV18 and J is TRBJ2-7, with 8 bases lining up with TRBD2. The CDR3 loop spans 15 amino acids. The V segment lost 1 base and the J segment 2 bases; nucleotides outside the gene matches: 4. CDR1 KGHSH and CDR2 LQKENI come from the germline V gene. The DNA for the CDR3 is TGTGCCAGCTCACCACTCGCGGGGGGTACCTACGAGCAGTACTTC. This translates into CASSPLAGGTYEQYF.

CDR3 loop: CSVQGSYGYTF. DNA of the CDR3: TGCAGCGTCCAGGGGTCCTATGGCTACACCTTC. This rearrangement joins TRBV29-1 to TRBJ1-2; perhaps TRBD1 as D (6 bases). The germline V gene encodes CDR1 SQVTM and CDR2 ANQGSEA. The CDR3 sequence is 11 residues long. V was shortened by 6 bases and J by 4 bases, with 9 bases between the two germline ends.

Written as DNA, the CDR3 is TGCGCCAGCAGCGCAGGGACTAGCGGCTACACCGGGGAGCTGTTTTTT. Amino acid sequence: CASSAGTSGYTGELFF. The V and J genes are TRBV4-3 and TRBJ2-2; TRBD2 matches at 11 bases. CDR1 is LGHNA and CDR2 is YSLEER in the germline V gene. Losses at the gene ends were 5 bases for V and 3 bases for J; bases not matched to a gene: 5. CDR3 length: 16 amino acids.

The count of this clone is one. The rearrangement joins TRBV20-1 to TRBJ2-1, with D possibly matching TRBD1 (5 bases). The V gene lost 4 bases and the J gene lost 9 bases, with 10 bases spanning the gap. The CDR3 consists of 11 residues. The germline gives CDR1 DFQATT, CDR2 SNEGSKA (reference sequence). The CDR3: CSAIRVGEQFF. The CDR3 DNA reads TGCAGTGCTATCAGGGTCGGTGAGCAGTTCTTC.

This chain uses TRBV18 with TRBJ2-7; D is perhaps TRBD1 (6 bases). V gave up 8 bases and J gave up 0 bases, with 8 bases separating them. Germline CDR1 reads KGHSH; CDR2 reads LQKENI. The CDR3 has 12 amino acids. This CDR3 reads CASVDSSYEQYF. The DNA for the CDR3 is TGTGCCAGCGTGGACAGCTCCTACGAGCAGTACTTC. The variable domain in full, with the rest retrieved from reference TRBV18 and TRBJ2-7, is NAGVMQNPRHLVRRRGQEARLRCSPMKGHSHVYWYRQLPEEGLKFMVYLQKENIIDESGMPKERFSAEFPKEGPSILRIQQVVRGDSAAYFCASVDSSYEQYFGPGTRLTVT.